The TCR beta chain under discussion was sequenced for a study of shared clonotypes between healthy human individuals. Overall study context: There were three CD4 naive, three CD4 memory, two CD8 naive and one CD8 memory plates per donor.

Roughly 33,000 T cell genomes, or roughly 200 ng DNA, went into the sorted-subset replicate PCRs. The method was immunoSEQ multiplex PCR; TCRdb's version includes in-frame clones alone and lacks a portion of them. The data contain millions of clones, approximately 94% of them seen just once; the ten biggest clones take up more than 0.12%. Study findings and constraints: It was observed that about 5% of naive CD4 clonotypes were shared across a handful of donors.

The CDR3 is 15 amino acids. The trim removed 5 bases at V and 7 bases at J, leaving 7 bases unmatched. The germline gives CDR1 MGHRA, CDR2 YSYEKL. To note about this clone: Its antigen is not identified.

This TCR was sampled from a man between 18 and 35 years old in good health. The sequenced sample consisted of naive CD4+ T cells sorted from blood. Subset meaning: CD45RA+ positively selected. This chain uses TRBV4-1 with TRBJ2-2; 10 nucleotides agree with TRBD2. CDR3 loop: CASSALSGRVGELFF. The CDR3 bases are TGCGCCAGCAGCGCGCTGAGCGGGAGGGTCGGGGAGCTGTTTTTT.